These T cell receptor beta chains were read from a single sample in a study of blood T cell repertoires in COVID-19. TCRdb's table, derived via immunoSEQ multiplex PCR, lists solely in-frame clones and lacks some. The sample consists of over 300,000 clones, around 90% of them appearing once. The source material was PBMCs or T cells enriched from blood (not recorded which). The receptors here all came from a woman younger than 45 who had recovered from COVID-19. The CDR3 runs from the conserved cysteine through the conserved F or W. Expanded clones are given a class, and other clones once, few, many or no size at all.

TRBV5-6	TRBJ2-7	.	CASRRGQGYEQYF
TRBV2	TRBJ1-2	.	CASSLRLLNYGYTF
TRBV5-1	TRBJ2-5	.	CASSLDTGPQETQYF
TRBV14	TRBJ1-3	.	CASSLRTGKSGNTIYF
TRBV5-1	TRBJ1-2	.	CASSLDSQGVNYGYTF
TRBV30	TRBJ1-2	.	CAWTSGKDYGYTF
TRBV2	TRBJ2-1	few	CASSPRQGRNNEQFF
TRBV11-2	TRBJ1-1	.	CASSSGTGKLWPEAFF
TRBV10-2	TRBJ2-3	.	CASTTGSGGAKDTQYF
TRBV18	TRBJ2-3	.	CASSPLAGGADTQYF
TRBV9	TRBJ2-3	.	CASSRGQGSTDTQYF
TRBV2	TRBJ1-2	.	CASSEQARYGYTF
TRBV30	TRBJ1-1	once	CAWKTEINTEAFF
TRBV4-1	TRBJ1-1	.	CASSQDGGSAWTEAFF
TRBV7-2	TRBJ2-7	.	CASSLPTSYEQYF
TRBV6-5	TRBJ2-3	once	CASRALAGRSDTQYF
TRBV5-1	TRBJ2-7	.	CASSTGQNYEQYF
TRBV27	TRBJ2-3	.	CASSPQRGSTDTQYF
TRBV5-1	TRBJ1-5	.	CASSLEGATNQPQHF
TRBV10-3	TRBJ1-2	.	CAISESGRTVTNYGYTF
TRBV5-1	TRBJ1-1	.	CASSPSGSLQAFF
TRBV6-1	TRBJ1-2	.	CASRADRAQGYGYTF
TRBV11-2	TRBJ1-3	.	CASSFLTGGTSGNTIYF
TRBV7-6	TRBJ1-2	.	CASSQGDRGPNYGYTF
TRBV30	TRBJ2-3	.	CAWSTRGGASMADTQYF
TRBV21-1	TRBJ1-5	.	CASSKGHGGGVVRCQPQHF
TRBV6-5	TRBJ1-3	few	CASTQRLDSGNTIYF
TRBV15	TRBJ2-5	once	CATSRDAGTQYF
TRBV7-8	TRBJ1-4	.	CASSPQGLNEKLFF
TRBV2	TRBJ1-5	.	CASSEARGHRNQPQHF
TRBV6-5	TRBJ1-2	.	CASRNVGGGGYGYTF
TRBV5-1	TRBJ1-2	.	CASRMGTGGSYGYTF
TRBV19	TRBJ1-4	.	CASSMPGTGDEKLFF
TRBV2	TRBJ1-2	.	CASRPPGASLGYGYTF
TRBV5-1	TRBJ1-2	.	CASSAGQHYGYTF
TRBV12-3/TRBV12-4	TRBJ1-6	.	CASRGANSPLHF
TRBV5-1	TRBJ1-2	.	CASSLNWGRQGDGYTF
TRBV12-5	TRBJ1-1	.	CASGLVVTGGDTEAFF
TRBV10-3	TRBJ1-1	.	CAISDLDRASEAFF
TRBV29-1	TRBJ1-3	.	CSVGDRGGNTIYF
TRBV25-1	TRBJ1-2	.	CASSGPGQRDYGYTF
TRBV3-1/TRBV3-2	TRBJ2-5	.	CASSLGYRQETQYF
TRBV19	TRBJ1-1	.	CASSRPGVGTEAFF